This T cell receptor beta chain comes out of a study of shared clonotypes between healthy human individuals. In the study overall: CD4 naive cells filled three plates per donor, CD4 memory three, CD8 naive two and CD8 memory one.

Worth noting for this clone: Its antigen is unknown.

The ends lost 8 bases at V and 0 bases at J; junction bases unmatched: 4. Germline loops: CDR1 SNHLY, CDR2 FYNNEI. The CDR3 runs 15 residues. Study-level results: Naive subsets usually exceeded memory subsets in estimated richness. A limitation of the genetic and exposure-history diversity represented arose from few donors. About 4.5% of naive CD4 clonotypes were common to a few donors.

Profiled with immunoSEQ multiplex PCR; TCRdb holds only in-frame clones, not every one. The data contain roughly 1 million clones, 70% to 80% of them seen just once; the ten biggest clones take up about 0.52%. The receptor comes from a man aged 18 to 35 in good health. Some clones in this sample may be carry-over from other donors' samples. The source material was memory CD4+ T cells from PBMCs. Subset indicated: CD45RA-negative fraction. This chain connects TRBV2 to TRBJ2-1; TRBD2 matches 10 bases. CDR3 bases: TGTGCCAGCCAACGGACTAGCGGCTCCTACAATGAGCAGTTCTTC. Its translation: CASQRTSGSYNEQFF. The entire variable domain, with the rest obtained from reference TRBV2 and TRBJ2-1, is as follows: EPEVTQTPSHQVTQMGQEVILRCVPISNHLYFYWYRQILGQKVEFLVSFYNNEISEKSEIFDDQFSVERPDGSNFTLKIRSTKLEDSAMYFCASQRTSGSYNEQFFGPGTRLTVL.